Following are 20 T cell receptor beta chains from one sample sequenced in a study of PD-1 blockade in classical Hodgkin lymphoma. Time point noted: newly diagnosed, previously untreated cHL patient sample. Researchers report purifying CD4+ T cells from thawed PBMCs by magnetic negative selection. Assay used: immunoSEQ multiplex PCR; TCRdb lists only in-frame clones, some missing. Of 30,000 to 40,000 clones listed, around 89% were seen once; the top ten hold around 0.2%. Sequencing input: CD4+ T cells from blood. These receptors were taken from a human donor with classical Hodgkin lymphoma.

J is TRBJ1-2 and V is TRBV5-4; D not certain. V dropped 7 bases and J dropped 5 bases, with 9 bases sitting between them. The germline CDR1 and CDR2 sequences are SGHNT and YYREEE (reference sequence). This CDR3 region has 11 residues. In DNA, the CDR3 is TGTGCCAGCCAGTCTCTGTATGGCTACACCTTC. This translates into CASQSLYGYTF. The full variable domain, completed using reference TRBV5-4 and TRBJ1-2, is ETGVTQSPTHLIKTRGQQVTLRCSSQSGHNTVSWYQQALGQGPQFIFQYYREEENGRGNFPPRFSGLQFPNYSSELNVNALELDDSALYLCASQSLYGYTFGSGTRLTVV.

This chain joins TRBV6-5 and TRBJ1-6; D is ambiguous. In germline, CDR1 is MNHEY, CDR2 SVGAGI. Trimming took off 3 bases at V and 14 bases at J, with 5 bases between the two ends. The CDR3 loop spans 10 amino acids. CDR3 sequence reads: CASSYGTLHF. DNA for the CDR3: TGTGCCAGCAGTTATGGCACCCTCCACTTT.

This clone was observed a single time. The chain combines TRBV5-1 with TRBJ2-7, with a possible D match to TRBD1 (5 bases). The CDR3 consists of 14 residues. Between the trimmed V and J ends, which lost 5 bases and 1 base, there was a span of 13 bases. Germline CDR1 SGHRS, CDR2 YFSETQ. The CDR3 coding sequence is TGCGCCAGCAGGGACACGTATCGGTCCTACGAGCAGTACTTC. The encoded protein is CASRDTYRSYEQYF.

V and J are TRBV7-2 and TRBJ1-3, with no clear D. The CDR3 contains 14 residues. The V gene's germline CDR1 is SGHTA and CDR2 FQGNSA. The ends were cut back, 1 base at V and 4 bases at J, with 8 bases in the middle. The CDR3 DNA reads TGTGCCAGCAGCTTAGGGGGTTCAGGAAACACCATATATTTT. This encodes CASSLGGSGNTIYF.

The V call is TRBV27, the J call TRBJ1-5, with 7 bases aligning to TRBD1. The CDR3 is made up of 14 amino acids. Trimming cost V 3 bases and J 3 bases; bases outside gene matches: 2. Germline CDR1 is MNHEY and CDR2 is SMNVEV (reference sequence). In DNA, the CDR3 is TGTGCCAGCAGTTTTACAGGGGTCAATCAGCCCCAGCATTTT. It encodes CASSFTGVNQPQHF.

This chain uses TRBV18 with TRBJ1-6; 7 bases align to TRBD1. V lost 2 bases, J lost 5 bases, and 3 bases stayed unmatched. Per germline, CDR1 KGHSH and CDR2 LQKENI. This CDR3 region has 15 residues. The CDR3, as DNA: TGTGCCAGCTCACCAACGGGACAGCATAATTCACCCCTCCACTTT. Translation gives CASSPTGQHNSPLHF.

The V gene is TRBV6-5, the J gene TRBJ2-7; D possibly corresponds to TRBD1 (6 bases). The V and J ends lost 5 bases and 6 bases respectively, with 20 bases between them. Germline CDR1 MNHEY, CDR2 SVGAGI. The CDR3 consists of 15 residues. CDR3 amino acids: CASSMRAGRGGEQYF. In DNA form, the CDR3 reads TGTGCCAGCAGTATGAGGGCAGGCAGGGGTGGCGAGCAGTACTTC.

A few counts support this clone. The J gene is TRBJ1-5, the V gene TRBV19; D uncertain. Trimming removed 3 bases from V and 3 bases from J, with 12 bases in between. The germline V gene encodes CDR1 LNHDA and CDR2 SQIVND (reference sequence). This CDR3 is built from 15 residues. In DNA, the CDR3 is TGTGCCAGTAGTATGACCTCCAGACTCAATCAGCCCCAGCATTTT. This sequence encodes CASSMTSRLNQPQHF.

This clone showed up just a few times. The V call is TRBV2, the J call TRBJ2-7, with TRBD2 matching 11 bases. This CDR3 contains 15 residues. Per the germline V gene, CDR1 is SNHLY and CDR2 is FYNNEI. Trimming removed 7 bases from V and 1 base from J; junction bases left unmatched: 6. The CDR3 DNA follows: TGTGCCAGCAAACGTCTAGCGGGGGGATCCTACGAGCAGTACTTC. Translation: CASKRLAGGSYEQYF.

The rearrangement uses TRBV5-1 and TRBJ1-4; a possible D gene is TRBD1 (5 bases). The length of the CDR3 is 16 residues. Germline V gene data show CDR1 as SGHRS and CDR2 as YFSETQ. Trimming took 0 bases from V and 0 from J, leaving 9 bases between them. CDR3 sequence (DNA): TGCGCCAGCAGCTTGGGACAGACAGCAACTAATGAAAAACTGTTTTTT. Amino acid sequence: CASSLGQTATNEKLFF.

J is TRBJ2-3 and V is TRBV10-3; 14 nucleotides agree with TRBD2. The germline CDR1 and CDR2 sequences are ENHRY and SYGVKD. The length of the CDR3 is 18 residues. The V and J ends lost 3 bases and 7 bases, in that order; junction bases with no gene match: 12. The CDR3 nucleotides are TGTGCCATCAGTGAAGTTGGGACTAGCGGGAGACCTGGTAATACGCAGTATTTT. It is translated as CAISEVGTSGRPGNTQYF.

The V call is TRBV18, the J call TRBJ1-2; the D gene is possibly TRBD1 (5 bases). CDR3 size: 16 residues. V was trimmed by 6 bases and J by 6 bases, leaving 23 bases between them. Germline V gene data show CDR1 as KGHSH and CDR2 as LQKENI. This chain's CDR3 is CASSHDSGFGSNGYTF. The CDR3 nucleotides read TGTGCCAGCTCCCACGATTCAGGGTTCGGCTCCAATGGCTACACCTTC. Based on the CDR3 plus reference TRBV18 and TRBJ1-2, the full variable domain is NAGVMQNPRHLVRRRGQEARLRCSPMKGHSHVYWYRQLPEEGLKFMVYLQKENIIDESGMPKERFSAEFPKEGPSILRIQQVVRGDSAAYFCASSHDSGFGSNGYTFGSGTRLTVV.

Only one count was recorded for this clone. V gene TRBV7-9 combines with J gene TRBJ2-7; tentatively, D is TRBD1 (6 bases). The CDR3 is made up of 16 amino acids. The germline CDR1 and CDR2 sequences are SEHNR and FQNEAQ (reference sequence). Trimming stripped 5 bases from V and 4 bases from J, with 21 bases between. The CDR3 sequence: CASSAHGGGRLYEQYF. The CDR3 region has the DNA TGTGCCAGCAGCGCCCACGGTGGGGGCCGGTTGTACGAGCAGTACTTC.

This clone showed up just a few times. This chain connects TRBV4-2 to TRBJ1-4, with D perhaps matching TRBD1 (6 bases). The germline V gene has CDR1 LGHNA and CDR2 YNFKEQ. The CDR3 covers 14 residues. Trimming pared 4 bases from V and 7 bases from J, leaving 13 bases between. In DNA form, the CDR3 reads TGTGCCAGCAGCCCCGGGGGGGCGGGTGAAAAACTGTTTTTT. This translates into CASSPGGAGEKLFF.

The J gene is TRBJ1-2, the V gene TRBV15; 7 positions match TRBD1. CDR1 is LNHNV, CDR2 YYDKDF, per germline (reference sequence). This CDR3 region has 14 residues. V lost 1 base to trimming and J lost 4 bases; unmatched junction nucleotides: 3. DNA for the CDR3: TGTGCCACCAGCAGAGTAGGGGGCGCCTATGGCTACACCTTC. Translating gives CATSRVGGAYGYTF.

The chain links TRBV6-6 to TRBJ1-5; weak D call: TRBD1 (6 bases). Trimming removed 4 bases from V and 2 bases from J, with 12 bases in between. This CDR3 spans 15 amino acids. The germline CDR1 and CDR2 sequences are MNHNY and SVGAGI (reference sequence). As DNA, the CDR3 is TGTGCCAGCAGTTGGGACAACCCTGGCAATCAGCCCCAGCATTTT. Translated, it gives CASSWDNPGNQPQHF.

The V and J genes are TRBV10-3 and TRBJ2-7; D is possibly TRBD2 (6 bases). The CDR3 runs to 15 residues. Trimming removed 6 bases from V and 4 bases from J, with 19 bases in between. The germline V gene has CDR1 ENHRY and CDR2 SYGVKD. The CDR3 protein is CAISPLSGDHYEQYF. The DNA for the CDR3 is TGTGCCATCAGCCCCCTTTCGGGAGATCATTACGAGCAGTACTTC.

The chain joins TRBV5-1 to TRBJ2-3; 8 positions agree with TRBD2. The CDR3 sequence is 16 residues long. The ends lost 0 bases at V and 5 bases at J; junction bases unmatched: 8. Germline V lookup: CDR1 SGHRS, CDR2 YFSETQ. This CDR3 is CASSLEAGARGDTQYF. CDR3 bases: TGCGCCAGCAGCTTGGAAGCGGGGGCCCGCGGAGATACGCAGTATTTT.

The chain joins TRBV5-1 to TRBJ2-2, with D tentatively TRBD2 (5 bases). The CDR3 has 14 amino acids. V shed 0 bases and J shed 4 bases, with 7 bases lying between them. From germline, CDR1 is SGHRS and CDR2 YFSETQ. This CDR3 is CASSLEGVTGELFF. CDR3 nucleotide sequence: TGCGCCAGCAGCTTGGAGGGAGTCACCGGGGAGCTGTTTTTT.

This clone was seen a handful of times. CDR3 residues: CASSVSPLNPNTEAFF. The DNA of the CDR3 is TGTGCCAGCAGCGTAAGTCCCCTCAACCCAAACACTGAAGCTTTCTTT. The chain is built from TRBV9 and TRBJ1-1; D gene ambiguous. Trimming cost V 1 base and J 2 bases, with 15 bases left between them. Per germline, CDR1 SGDLS and CDR2 YYNGEE. The CDR3 loop spans 16 amino acids.